Sequencing of this T cell receptor (beta chain) was carried out in a study of blood T cell repertoires in COVID-19. Study at large: Italy, Spain and the United States were the sources of the convalescent and acute COVID-19 samples.

The assay was immunoSEQ multiplex PCR, and TCRdb's table has in-frame clones only and misses some. Among about 150,000 clones listed, approximately 78% were seen once. Sequenced sample: peripheral blood. The sequence came from a human donor with acute or convalescent COVID-19. The donor label of this sample is uncertain.

Here the CDR3 DNA reads TGTGCCAGTAGCATAACTCGACAGGGGGAAGGCTACACCTTC. Amino acids: CASSITRQGEGYTF. The chain carries TRBV19 and TRBJ1-2; 9 positions match TRBD1. Per the germline V gene, CDR1 is LNHDA and CDR2 is SQIVND (reference sequence). The CDR3 runs 14 residues. With V trimmed by 6 bases and J by 8 bases, 10 bases remained unmatched.